This TCR beta chain was obtained from a study of cytomegalovirus exposure and HLA in healthy donors. Study as a whole: In a later analysis, it was reported that the approximately 110 validation repertoires had been produced on the same platform as the roughly 700 repertoires belonging to the first cohort.

This clone was recorded once. The germline gives CDR1 MNHEY, CDR2 SMNVEV (reference sequence). Trimming at V came to 8 bases and at J to 3 bases, leaving 9 bases not matched to a gene. The CDR3 covers 16 residues. Assay used: immunoSEQ multiplex PCR; TCRdb lists only in-frame clones, some missing. Of roughly 330,000 clones in the sample, approximately 90% are singletons; the top ten hold 0.95% to 1.5%. The V call is TRBV27, the J call TRBJ2-7, with 14 nucleotides matching TRBD2. Sequenced material: PBMCs. This TCR was recovered from a woman aged 25 to 39 in good health and CMV-seropositive. CDR3 region: CASLGTSGGSLYEQYF. The CDR3 DNA reads TGTGCCAGCCTTGGGACTAGCGGGGGATCACTCTACGAGCAGTACTTC.